This TCR beta chain was documented in a study of vaccination and CD4 T cells after COVID-19. Looking at the study overall: Either the Pfizer-BioNTech BNT162b2 or Moderna mRNA-1273 vaccine was given as two doses.

Whole-study results and caveats: In convalescent patients, 304 of 307 vaccine-specific clones were spike mono-reactive. For SARS-CoV-2-reactive clonotypes, the median went from roughly 21 to 40, a nonsignificant increase.

The treatment denotes: approximately 9-day PBMC culture with coronavirus spike peptide pools or control peptides (ViraFEST assay). This clonotype is a singleton in its sample. Its antigen is still unknown. This CDR3 spans 15 amino acids. V shed 2 bases and J 3 bases; nucleotides not matched to a gene: 6. Germline V CDR1 and CDR2: MGHRA, YSYEKL. The assay that was used to sequence DNA from cultured CD4+ T cells was the Oncomine TCR Beta short-read assay. Each CDR3 protein gets one entry after TCRdb re-called the PCR reads with MiXCR. The table shows roughly 20,000 distinct CDR3 sequences, with approximately 40% occurring only once.

V usage is TRBV4-1 and J usage is TRBJ1-2, with 7 bases identical to TRBD1. The sequence came from a human donor who received a COVID-19 vaccine. The sample here was CD4+ T cells from blood, cultured in vitro, taken before SARS-CoV-2 vaccination. The CDR3 bases are TGCGCCAGCAGCCAAAGGACAGGCCCCTACTATGGCTACACCTTC. Translated: CASSQRTGPYYGYTF.